The TCR beta chain under discussion was sequenced for a study of blood T cell repertoires in COVID-19. The wider study: Some COVID-19 samples were acute and others convalescent; all came from the United States, Italy and Spain.

The germline V gene has CDR1 LGHDT and CDR2 YNNKEL (reference sequence). V was clipped by 0 bases and J by 6 bases, with 9 bases between them. The CDR3 contains 14 residues. Original processing notes: Reference gene primer amplification in the assay estimated nucleated cell counts. TCRdb keeps only in-frame clones here, not all; method: immunoSEQ multiplex PCR. V and J calls and clone size are given by that table; D and trimming were obtained from the DNA. The sample comprises fewer than 65,000 clones, approximately 79% of which are singletons, and 10% to 15% rests with the top ten. The TCR comes from a human donor in a cohort sampled during active COVID-19. The rearrangement uses TRBV3-1 (or the pseudogene TRBV3-2) and TRBJ2-1; possibly TRBD2 for D (5 bases). Material: peripheral blood. CDR3 sequence reads: CASSQEPLGNEQFF. DNA for the CDR3: TGTGCCAGCAGCCAAGAACCACTAGGCAATGAGCAGTTCTTC.